The 27 T cell receptor beta chains given below trace back to one sample, sequenced in a study of T cells in localized non-small cell lung cancer. The assay was immunoSEQ multiplex PCR, and TCRdb's table has in-frame clones only and misses some. This table has 15,000 to 20,000 clones, around 89% appearing once. The source material was peripheral blood, sampled before any cancer treatment. Receptors originate from a male donor at least 60 years old with stage II squamous cell lung carcinoma.

The chain carries TRBV5-5 and TRBJ2-2; 9 bases line up with TRBD2. The CDR3 is 15 amino acids. Trimming cost V 0 bases and J 4 bases; bases outside gene matches: 1. Germline-derived CDR1 and CDR2 are SGHKS and YYEKEE (reference sequence). The CDR3: CASSLATSGTGELFF. Here the CDR3 DNA reads TGTGCCAGCAGCTTGGCGACTAGCGGCACCGGGGAGCTGTTTTTT.

The V gene is TRBV9, the J gene TRBJ2-5; no reliable D call. Between the trimmed V and J ends, which lost 3 bases and 3 bases, there was a span of 24 bases. This CDR3 contains 18 residues. CDR1 and CDR2 (germline): SGDLS, YYNGEE. CDR3 sequence reads: CASSGPGPGVSGKETQYF. In DNA, the CDR3 is TGTGCCAGCAGCGGACCCGGACCAGGCGTGTCCGGAAAAGAGACCCAGTACTTC.

The chain employs TRBV27 and TRBJ2-5; D is perhaps TRBD2 (5 bases). This CDR3 contains 14 residues. Germline assignment: CDR1 MNHEY and CDR2 SMNVEV (reference sequence). Trimming shortened V by 5 bases and J by 5 bases, and 15 bases separated the two germline ends. CDR3 bases: TGTGCCAGCAGTGCCTTTCCGGGGTTGGAGACCCAGTACTTC. Protein sequence: CASSAFPGLETQYF.

J is TRBJ1-3 and V is TRBV28; weak D call: TRBD1 (5 bases). V was clipped by 3 bases and J by 3 bases, with 9 bases between them. Germline values: CDR1 MDHEN, CDR2 SYDVKM. This CDR3 has 14 residues. The CDR3 DNA reads as TGTGCCAGCAGTTTGGGGGGGAGTGGAAACACCATATATTTT. Its translation: CASSLGGSGNTIYF.

This clone was picked up one time. This chain links TRBV28 with TRBJ1-1; D call uncertain. The CDR3 spans 12 residues. Deletions cut 3 bases from V and 5 bases from J, with 7 bases between. The germline gives CDR1 MDHEN, CDR2 SYDVKM. The CDR3 bases are TGTGCCAGCAGTTTGGGTTGGACTGAAGCTTTCTTT. This translates into CASSLGWTEAFF.

This chain joins TRBV5-1 and TRBJ2-1, with 7 bases that match TRBD2. V lost 0 bases, J lost 6 bases, and 6 bases stayed unmatched. The germline V gene encodes CDR1 SGHRS and CDR2 YFSETQ. This CDR3 region has 15 residues. The CDR3 sequence: CASSLATAGVNEQFF. CDR3 nucleotide sequence: TGCGCCAGCAGCTTGGCCACGGCGGGAGTCAATGAGCAGTTCTTC.

This clone was seen a few times. The chain carries TRBV4-1 and TRBJ1-1; 9 nucleotides line up with TRBD1. This CDR3 contains 14 residues. The V gene end was trimmed by 3 bases and the J gene end by 5 bases; junction bases not matched to a gene: 4. Germline lookup yields CDR1 MGHRA and CDR2 YSYEKL. DNA for the CDR3: TGCGCCAGCAGCCAGGATGACAGGGGGACTGAAGCTTTCTTT. This gives the protein CASSQDDRGTEAFF.

This sequence joins TRBV28 and TRBJ1-2, with D hard to call. V shed 6 bases and J shed 3 bases, with 14 bases lying between them. CDR1 is MDHEN, CDR2 SYDVKM, per germline. The CDR3 extends over 14 amino acids. The CDR3 nucleotides are TGTGCCAGCAGGAGGGCGGGAAGCGACTATGGCTACACCTTC. It is translated as CASRRAGSDYGYTF.

V usage is TRBV7-6 and J usage is TRBJ2-7; 10 bases align to TRBD2. The germline gives CDR1 SGHVS, CDR2 FNYEAQ. J lost 1 base, V lost 5 bases, and 8 bases had no gene match. The CDR3 runs to 16 residues. The CDR3 DNA follows: TGTGCCAGCAGCCGATTAGCGGGAGGCTATTCCTACGAGCAGTACTTC. This translates into CASSRLAGGYSYEQYF.

V usage is TRBV28 and J usage is TRBJ1-2; D not resolved. Per germline, CDR1 MDHEN and CDR2 SYDVKM. V was pared by 3 bases and J by 3 bases, with 11 bases between. The CDR3 totals 14 residues. CDR3 residues: CASSLPGRDYGYTF. The CDR3, as DNA: TGTGCCAGCAGTTTGCCCGGACGGGACTATGGCTACACCTTC.

V usage is TRBV11-3 and J usage is TRBJ1-5; TRBD1 aligns across 7 bases. Losses at the gene ends were 7 bases for V and 5 bases for J; bases not matched to a gene: 20. The CDR3 extends over 18 amino acids. Germline V CDR1 and CDR2: SGHNT, YENEEA. The CDR3 region is CASTKTRPGQSHYQPQHF. In DNA form, the CDR3 reads TGTGCCAGCACCAAAACCCGTCCGGGACAGTCTCATTATCAGCCCCAGCATTTT.

The chain couples TRBV18 to TRBJ2-7; no definite D call. This CDR3 has 12 residues. Germline V CDR1 and CDR2: KGHSH, LQKENI. The germline V and J ends were trimmed by 6 bases and 3 bases, with 9 bases remaining between them. The CDR3 here is CASSGGNYEQYF. The CDR3 region has the DNA TGTGCCAGCTCTGGCGGAAACTACGAGCAGTACTTC.

This sequence joins TRBV19 and TRBJ1-5; D not resolved. The CDR3 length is 13 residues. The V and J ends lost 2 bases and 6 bases respectively, with 8 bases between them. CDR1 and CDR2 (germline): LNHDA, SQIVND (reference sequence). The CDR3 spells CASSIRTGQPQHF. CDR3 in DNA: TGTGCCAGTAGTATAAGGACGGGTCAGCCCCAGCATTTT.

The CDR3 DNA reads as TGTGCCAGCAGCGTAGGGACTAGCGGGAGGAGGGTCCCCAATGAGCAGTTCTTC. Translation gives CASSVGTSGRRVPNEQFF. The chain uses TRBV9 and TRBJ2-1; 14 bases map to TRBD2. V was pared by 0 bases and J by 6 bases, with 8 bases of the junction left unmatched. The V gene's germline CDR1 is SGDLS and CDR2 YYNGEE. The CDR3 is made up of 18 amino acids.

The chain carries TRBV27 and TRBJ1-2; possibly TRBD1 for D (6 bases). V gave up 8 bases and J gave up 8 bases, with 18 bases separating them. This CDR3 spans 13 amino acids. Germline V lookup: CDR1 MNHEY, CDR2 SMNVEV (reference sequence). The CDR3 nucleotides are TGTGCCAGCGGGAGAAAGGGGGTAGACGGCTACACCTTC. Its translation is CASGRKGVDGYTF.

The J gene is TRBJ2-1, the V gene TRBV23-1; 12 positions match TRBD2. TRBV23-1 is annotated as an ORF whose role is uncertain. CDR3 length: 14 amino acids. The ends lost 8 bases at V and 7 bases at J; junction bases unmatched: 6. The CDR3 region has the DNA TGCGCCAGCTGGACTAGCGGGAAGGTAAATGAGCAGTTCTTC. Translation: CASWTSGKVNEQFF.

V gene TRBV7-9 combines with J gene TRBJ1-3; the D gene is possibly TRBD1 (5 bases). Trimming left V 1 base short and J 0 bases short, with 16 bases between. This CDR3 spans 18 amino acids. Germline V lookup: CDR1 SEHNR, CDR2 FQNEAQ (reference sequence). The CDR3 DNA follows: TGTGCCAGCAGCTTAGTCTTCGGGCAGGGCTTCTCTGGAAACACCATATATTTT. Protein sequence: CASSLVFGQGFSGNTIYF. The full variable domain, rest sourced from reference TRBV7-9 and TRBJ1-3, is DTGVSQNPRHKITKRGQNVTFRCDPISEHNRLYWYRQTLGQGPEFLTYFQNEAQLEKSRLLSDRFSAERPKGSFSTLEIQRTEQGDSAMYLCASSLVFGQGFSGNTIYFGEGSWLTVV.

This chain joins TRBV6-5 and TRBJ2-5, with 7 bases fitting TRBD1. This CDR3 region has 16 residues. The V and J ends lost 2 bases and 1 base, in that order; junction bases with no gene match: 7. Germline CDR1 is MNHEY and CDR2 is SVGAGI. CDR3 in DNA: TGTGCCAGCAGTTACAAGTGGGACAGACCCCAAGAGACCCAGTACTTC. This encodes CASSYKWDRPQETQYF.

The chain has TRBV7-9 and TRBJ1-6; TRBD1 agrees at 9 bases. Germline CDR1 is SEHNR and CDR2 is FQNEAQ (reference sequence). With V trimmed by 4 bases and J by 8 bases, 3 bases remained unmatched. CDR3 size: 14 residues. The CDR3: CASSYTGGHSPLHF. CDR3 nucleotide sequence: TGTGCCAGCAGCTATACAGGGGGCCATTCACCCCTCCACTTT.

The gene calls are TRBV7-9 and TRBJ2-2; D is possibly TRBD2 (6 bases). The CDR3 consists of 15 residues. Trimming took off 2 bases at V and 3 bases at J, with 10 bases between the two ends. Germline assignment: CDR1 SEHNR and CDR2 FQNEAQ (reference sequence). The CDR3 loop reads CASSLPGGDTGELFF. The CDR3 region has the DNA TGTGCCAGCAGCTTACCCGGGGGAGACACCGGGGAGCTGTTTTTT.

The chain combines TRBV28 with TRBJ2-3; no firm D call. V lost 6 bases to trimming and J lost 4 bases, with 8 bases between them. Germline V gene sequence: CDR1 MDHEN, CDR2 SYDVKM. The CDR3 contains 12 residues. CDR3 in DNA: TGTGCCAGCAGCCACCGGGCAGATACGCAGTATTTT. It translates to CASSHRADTQYF.

By share, this clone ranks as medium-sized (0.01 to 0.1%). The V call is TRBV21-1, the J call TRBJ1-5. TRBV21-1 is a known pseudogene. The length of the CDR3 is 20 residues. CDR3 loop: CASSKAHRTLGPLSNQPQHF. Written as DNA, the CDR3 is TGTGCCAGCAGCAAAGCCCACCGGACGCTCGGGCCTCTAAGCAATCAGCCCCAGCATTTT.

This clone was observed a handful of times. V gene TRBV18 combines with J gene TRBJ1-4, with D uncertain. The ends were cut back, 6 bases at V and 8 bases at J, with 19 bases in the middle. The CDR3 extends over 15 amino acids. Germline CDR1 reads KGHSH; CDR2 reads LQKENI. CDR3 sequence reads: CASSERAPFGEKLFF. CDR3 bases: TGTGCCAGCTCGGAGCGGGCCCCGTTCGGGGAAAAACTGTTTTTT.

The rearrangement uses TRBV5-8 and TRBJ2-5, with 7 positions matching TRBD2. CDR1 SGHTS and CDR2 YDEGEE come from the germline V gene. CDR3 size: 16 residues. J gave up 2 bases and V 4 bases, and 11 bases lay outside the gene matches. The CDR3 reads CASSPSAGRSQETQYF. DNA of the CDR3: TGTGCCAGCAGCCCCTCAGCGGGACGATCTCAAGAGACCCAGTACTTC.

This clone was seen a few times. The chain joins TRBV6-1 to TRBJ2-5; TRBD1 aligns across 9 bases. Trimming cost V 4 bases and J 1 base; bases outside gene matches: 4. CDR1 is MNHNS and CDR2 is SASEGT in the germline V gene. The CDR3 is 15 amino acids. CDR3 nucleotide sequence: TGTGCCAGCAGTGCCGGGACAGGGCCCCAAGAGACCCAGTACTTC. It codes for CASSAGTGPQETQYF.

The chain has TRBV15 and TRBJ2-1; D unclear. Per the germline V gene, CDR1 is LNHNV and CDR2 is YYDKDF (reference sequence). The V gene lost 0 bases and the J gene lost 4 bases, with 10 bases spanning the gap. The CDR3 extends over 15 amino acids. The DNA of the CDR3 is TGTGCCACCAGCAGAGATCCGCAGGTTTACAATGAGCAGTTCTTC. This translates into CATSRDPQVYNEQFF. The variable domain in full, with the rest retrieved from reference TRBV15 and TRBJ2-1, is DAMVIQNPRYQVTQFGKPVTLSCSQTLNHNVMYWYQQKSSQAPKLLFHYYDKDFNNEADTPDNFQSRRPNTSFCFLDIRSPGLGDTAMYLCATSRDPQVYNEQFFGPGTRLTVL.

The rearrangement joins TRBV6-5 to TRBJ2-1; D gene unclear. Germline values: CDR1 MNHEY, CDR2 SVGAGI. Trimming took 0 bases from V and 10 from J, leaving 19 bases between them. The CDR3 length is 16 residues. CDR3 nucleotides: TGTGCCAGCAGTTACTCATTTGCGGCACCCGGAGCGGAGCAGTTCTTC. This gives the protein CASSYSFAAPGAEQFF.